Listed here are 22 T cell receptor beta chains from one sample, sequenced in a study of blood T cell repertoires in COVID-19. Profiled with immunoSEQ multiplex PCR; TCRdb holds only in-frame clones, not every one. The sample holds about 240,000 clones, roughly 83% seen once. The sequenced material came from peripheral blood. These receptors were obtained from an elderly man with acute or convalescent COVID-19.

The rearrangement links TRBV7-2 to TRBJ2-7; 10 bases fit TRBD2. The CDR3 spans 14 residues. Germline V gene sequence: CDR1 SGHTA, CDR2 FQGNSA. Unmatched junction bases numbered 4, after V lost 1 base and J lost 7 bases. CDR3 in DNA: TGTGCCAGCAGCTTAGGGACTAGCGGCAGGGAGCAGTACTTC. Residues: CASSLGTSGREQYF.

The rearrangement links TRBV28 to TRBJ2-7, with D possibly being TRBD1 (6 bases). Germline-derived CDR1 and CDR2 are MDHEN and SYDVKM. This CDR3 has 15 residues. Trimming took off 5 bases at V and 2 bases at J, with 16 bases between the two ends. This CDR3 is CASSLSDRGTYEQYF. DNA for the CDR3: TGTGCCAGCAGTCTATCGGACAGAGGGACCTACGAGCAGTACTTC.

The gene calls are TRBV19 and TRBJ1-6, with 7 bases lining up with TRBD1. V lost 6 bases and J lost 8; bases outside the gene matches: 16. The length of the CDR3 is 17 residues. Per germline, CDR1 LNHDA and CDR2 SQIVND (reference sequence). DNA for the CDR3: TGTGCCAGTAGGCCCAGTGAACAGGGGAGAGTGCATTCACCCCTCCACTTT. This codes for CASRPSEQGRVHSPLHF.

V is TRBV7-2 and J is TRBJ1-5; the D gene is possibly TRBD1 (5 bases). Trimming stripped 7 bases from V and 3 bases from J, with 13 bases between. The CDR3 totals 14 residues. The germline CDR1 and CDR2 sequences are SGHTA and FQGNSA. CDR3 DNA sequence: TGTGCCAGCACCGTCGGGGGGGTCAATCAGCCCCAGCATTTT. Amino acid sequence: CASTVGGVNQPQHF.

V gene TRBV3-1 (or the pseudogene TRBV3-2) combines with J gene TRBJ2-5; possible D gene TRBD1, 6 bases. CDR3 size: 13 residues. Germline assignment: CDR1 LGHDT and CDR2 YNNKEL (reference sequence). Trimming left V 4 bases short and J 2 bases short, with 8 bases between. The CDR3 nucleotides are TGTGCCAGCAGCCTACAGGGACAAGAGACCCAGTACTTC. Translating gives CASSLQGQETQYF.

This clone has only one observation. The gene calls are TRBV27 and TRBJ1-2; D not resolved. V gave up 0 bases and J gave up 4 bases, with 6 bases separating them. Germline assignment: CDR1 MNHEY and CDR2 SMNVEV (reference sequence). The CDR3 length is 13 residues. CDR3 loop: CASSLSLSYGYTF. The CDR3 DNA follows: TGTGCCAGCAGTTTATCCCTGTCCTATGGCTACACCTTC.

Of note for this clone: The same CDR3 also results from other DNA sequences found in this sample. V and J are TRBV5-1 and TRBJ2-5, with TRBD1 as a possible D gene (7 bases). The CDR3 consists of 14 residues. Germline V gene data show CDR1 as SGHRS and CDR2 as YFSETQ. Trimming removed 2 bases from V and 5 bases from J, with 13 bases in between. In DNA, the CDR3 is TGCGCCAGCAGCTTTGGCCAGGGGGGTGAGACCCAGTACTTC. Its translation: CASSFGQGGETQYF.

The chain employs TRBV4-3 and TRBJ1-2; D gene unclear. The germline V and J ends were trimmed by 3 bases and 2 bases, with 13 bases remaining between them. This CDR3 comprises 15 residues. CDR1 is LGHNA and CDR2 is YSLEER in the germline V gene. The CDR3 sequence: CASSHGSAVNYGYTF. The DNA of the CDR3 is TGCGCCAGCAGCCACGGGTCGGCAGTCAACTATGGCTACACCTTC.

V is TRBV6-5 and J is TRBJ1-2, with D hard to call. V lost 10 bases to trimming and J lost 4 bases, with 13 bases between them. The CDR3 extends over 12 amino acids. Germline V lookup: CDR1 MNHEY, CDR2 SVGAGI. Written as DNA, the CDR3 is TGTGCCACCTGGTCGTCGGGCTATGGCTACACCTTC. Protein sequence: CATWSSGYGYTF.

The chain is built from TRBV28 and TRBJ2-7, with 8 bases matching TRBD1. Germline V gives CDR1 MDHEN, CDR2 SYDVKM. The CDR3 is made up of 15 amino acids. The V and J ends lost 5 bases and 0 bases, in that order; junction bases with no gene match: 6. The CDR3 nucleotides read TGTGCCAGCAGTCCCCAGGGGGCGTCCTCCTACGAGCAGTACTTC. As protein: CASSPQGASSYEQYF.

This chain links TRBV3-1 (or the pseudogene TRBV3-2) with TRBJ1-2; D possibly corresponds to TRBD1 (6 bases). Germline CDR1 reads LGHDT; CDR2 reads YNNKEL (reference sequence). V was trimmed by 1 base and J by 6 bases, leaving 18 bases between them. The CDR3 covers 16 residues. The CDR3 DNA reads as TGTGCCAGCAGCCAAGTAGCCCGACCCTGGGGGCATGGCTACACCTTC. It encodes CASSQVARPWGHGYTF.

The chain uses TRBV5-5 and TRBJ1-2; no firm D call. The CDR3 totals 13 residues. Germline loops: CDR1 SGHKS, CDR2 YYEKEE (reference sequence). The V end lost 4 bases, the J end lost 0 bases, and 7 bases lay between the germline ends. CDR3 residues: CASSPPSNYGYTF. The CDR3 region has the DNA TGTGCCAGCAGCCCCCCCTCTAACTATGGCTACACCTTC.

This clone was counted a single time. CDR3 coding DNA: TGTGCCAGCAGCATCAGGCAACAGGGCAATGAGCAGTTCTTC. It encodes CASSIRQQGNEQFF. The V gene is TRBV7-8, the J gene TRBJ2-1, with D possibly matching TRBD1 (6 bases). Germline V gene lookup returns CDR1 SGHVS and CDR2 FQNEAQ. V was trimmed by 5 bases and J by 6 bases, leaving 14 bases between them. The length of the CDR3 is 14 residues.

The gene calls are TRBV4-1 and TRBJ1-5; tentatively, D is TRBD1 (6 bases). Trimming stripped 0 bases from V and 6 bases from J, with 12 bases between. The CDR3 covers 15 residues. Germline loops: CDR1 MGHRA, CDR2 YSYEKL. The DNA of the CDR3 is TGCGCCAGCAGCCAAGAGGGCAGGGGAACTCAGCCCCAGCATTTT. Amino acids: CASSQEGRGTQPQHF.

The rearrangement links TRBV25-1 to TRBJ1-6; D unclear. Trimming shortened V by 8 bases and J by 5 bases, and 13 bases separated the two germline ends. Germline V CDR1 and CDR2: MGHDK, SYGVNS. The CDR3 covers 14 residues. The chain's CDR3 is CASRPGGDNSPLHF. The DNA for the CDR3 is TGTGCCAGCCGACCCGGCGGAGATAATTCACCCCTCCACTTT.

The V and J genes are TRBV15 and TRBJ1-1; maybe TRBD1 (5 bases). V lost 2 bases, J lost 1 base, and 11 bases lay in between. The CDR3 totals 15 residues. Germline V gene sequence: CDR1 LNHNV, CDR2 YYDKDF (reference sequence). The CDR3 sequence: CATSRQGGRNTEAFF. In DNA form, the CDR3 reads TGTGCCACCAGCAGACAGGGAGGGAGGAACACTGAAGCTTTCTTT.

The rearrangement uses TRBV19 and TRBJ1-5; D call uncertain. This CDR3 spans 12 amino acids. Trimming shortened V by 6 bases and J by 9 bases, and 12 bases separated the two germline ends. Germline-derived CDR1 and CDR2 are LNHDA and SQIVND (reference sequence). CDR3 amino acids: CASSSNDGPQHF. The DNA for the CDR3 is TGTGCCAGTAGCAGTAACGATGGGCCCCAGCATTTT.

The V gene is TRBV19, the J gene TRBJ1-5; 9 positions agree with TRBD1. V trimming: 4 bases; J trimming: 2 bases; junction bases outside the gene matches: 15. Germline loops: CDR1 LNHDA, CDR2 SQIVND (reference sequence). The CDR3 spans 19 residues. This CDR3 reads CASSTSLAGQGLRNQPQHF. For the CDR3, the DNA is TGTGCCAGTAGTACTTCCCTCGCGGGACAGGGTTTACGCAATCAGCCCCAGCATTTT.

This chain joins TRBV6-1 and TRBJ2-7; no definite D call. Germline V gene data show CDR1 as MNHNS and CDR2 as SASEGT. The CDR3 is 12 residues long. Trimming took 0 bases from V and 3 from J, leaving 3 bases between them. CDR3 sequence: CASSEAFYEQYF. In nucleotides, the CDR3 is TGTGCCAGCAGTGAAGCCTTCTACGAGCAGTACTTC.

The CDR3 region is CASSRQGGRNYGYTF. The CDR3 region has the DNA TGTGCCAGCAGCAGGCAGGGGGGCCGTAACTATGGCTACACCTTC. The chain recombines TRBV28 with TRBJ1-2; 7 positions agree with TRBD1. Trimming at V came to 6 bases and at J to 1 base, leaving 8 bases not matched to a gene. The V gene's germline CDR1 is MDHEN and CDR2 SYDVKM. This CDR3 contains 15 residues.

This clone was detected only a few times. The chain carries TRBV3-1 (or the pseudogene TRBV3-2) and TRBJ1-2; 9 bases line up with TRBD1. Germline loops: CDR1 LGHDT, CDR2 YNNKEL (reference sequence). J lost 5 bases, V lost 4 bases, and 8 bases had no gene match. The CDR3 runs to 15 residues. The DNA for the CDR3 is TGTGCCAGCAGCCCGCTGGACAGGGGAGGATATGGCTACACCTTC. Amino acid sequence: CASSPLDRGGYGYTF.

The chain joins TRBV21-1 to TRBJ2-3; the tabulated D call, TRBD2, remains unverified against the DNA. TRBV21-1 is annotated as a pseudogene. The length of the CDR3 is 15 residues. The CDR3, as DNA: TGTGCCAGCAGCAAAGGGAAGAGGGTTGGAGATACGCAGTATTTT. This translates into CASSKGKRVGDTQYF.